This T cell receptor (beta chain) originates from a study of cytomegalovirus exposure and HLA in healthy donors (TCRdb year 2017). As for the study more broadly: An earlier analysis of around 600 of the donors reported roughly 270 Gb of sequence data and 117 million unique TCR beta sequences from roughly 180 million T cells. To study patterns of TCR occurrence, a later analysis re-analyzed previously published TCR beta repertoires from hundreds of donors and added high-resolution HLA genotyping. Roughly 5 DR-DQ haplotypes were treated as single units for association and clustering because of strong linkage in the cohort. The genetic ancestry cluster associated with self-reported Caucasian donors included 65% to 90% of the 300 to 450 genotyped donors. The aim of the study was to test whether cataloging public T cell receptors could identify signatures of past pathogen exposure. All discovery cohort repertoires had been generated using a single sequencing platform. An early release covering roughly 580 HLA-typed donors comprised about 300 gigabases of sequencing data and some 79 million unique TCR sequences. Class I and class II HLA loci were covered by the typing at four-digit resolution. In addition to the first cohort of 666 subjects, a separate validation cohort of approximately 120 different subjects was used. An earlier analysis of around 580 of the donors used high-throughput TCR beta sequencing to judge whether each TCR beta V gene segment behaved as functional or pseudogenic. On average, over 200,000 unique TCR beta nucleotide sequences were sequenced per donor among about 400 genotyped donors of the cohort, with roughly 19% of those sequences being non-productive. The number of typed donors differed by locus: roughly 629-640 for A, B, C, DRB1 and DQB1; approximately 530 for DQA1; approximately 600 for DPA1; and 450 to 480 for DPB1. To predict cytomegalovirus infection status, the study brought together high-throughput TCR immunosequencing, statistical association of individual TCRs with disease status, and machine learning. The later analysis used no new phenotypic data to find candidate immune exposures, relying instead on TCR beta sequences and their occurrence across donors. In a later genetic analysis, genome-wide SNP genotypes for about 65% of the roughly 700 donors were used, and that subset was treated as a discovery cohort. Donor age, sex, ethnicity and CMV serostatus were collected together with the repertoire data. Using immunosequencing, the study profiled T cell repertoires from around 680 subjects and related those repertoires to cytomegalovirus serostatus.

Trimming takes 5 bases off V and 7 bases off J; junction bases not matched to a gene: 17. From the cysteine through the phenylalanine, the CDR3 covers 17 amino acids. Of all the DNA, just the CDR3 is kept, 51 bases in frame from base 1. As encoded in the germline V gene, CDR1 is SQVTM while CDR2 is ANQGSEA. Comment on this clone: Its recognized antigen is unknown. Within one base of it there is no much larger clone, and no base qualities were kept.

Library preparation was by the immunoSEQ multiplex PCR assay. A mixture of 60 forward primers for TCR Vbeta segments and 13 reverse primers for TCR Jbeta segments was used in the multiplex PCR. The CDR3 region of rearranged TCR beta genes was amplified from genomic DNA with a multiplex PCR assay. The Illumina HiSeq System was used to sequence the amplified TCR beta libraries as 87-base-pair reads. The authors processed their data as follows. A later analysis counted tens of millions of unique TCR beta chains across the 600 to 850 repertoires, and some 11 million of these chains were shared by at least two donors. A nearest-neighbor algorithm error-corrected the raw reads and collapsed the reads into unique sequences, merging closely related sequences to remove PCR and sequencing errors. CDR3 sequences were aligned to IMGT reference sequences to assign V, D and J gene segments. Each retained sequence needed at least a six-nucleotide match to both a V gene segment and a J gene segment. Rearrangements were called productive when the CDR3 lacked stop codons and stayed in frame with V and J; all others were non-productive. CDR3 was defined by IMGT convention, running from the second conserved V-encoded cysteine to the conserved J-encoded phenylalanine. Sequences without an unambiguous match to a single V gene segment were excluded from the earlier analysis of over 500 of the donors. An earlier analysis of 500 to 600 of the donors classified V segments as functional when productive rearrangements were above 56.7% and as segregating when the standard deviation between donors was above 5%. A statistical classification framework was built to diagnose cytomegalovirus status from the catalog of TCR beta chain sequences. A later analysis assigned V and J genes by comparing TCR nucleotide sequences with IMGT/GENE-DB human TR gene sequences. The TCRdist pipeline was used in a later analysis to assign CDR3 sequences and most-parsimonious VDJ recombination scenarios. In a later analysis, each TCR beta chain was defined by its CDR3 amino acid sequence together with its V-gene family, and reads lacking a unique V-gene family were excluded. To address suspected cross-contamination and a sequencing artifact, a later analysis removed around 590 highly shared, low-generation-probability nucleotide sequences. In a later analysis, a clonal expansion index for each public chain was calculated from normalized within-repertoire ranks of inferred template counts. In a later analysis, generation probabilities were computed using a VDJ recombination model fitted to out-of-frame rearrangements, and the results were checked against IGoR. In a later analysis, TCR-TCR, TCR-HLA and TCR-CMV co-occurrence was scored with hypergeometric tests, and a repertoire-size bias correction was applied to TCR pairs. In a later analysis, false discovery rates were estimated by permuting HLA or CMV assignments 20 times. In a later analysis, co-occurring TCRs were grouped using DBSCAN, and TCRdist sequence similarity was added for clustering within HLA-allele-positive subsets. Co-occurrence clustering excluded repertoires with fewer than 30,000 or more than 120,000 public chains, plus five with anomalous nucleotide sharing. Held by TCRdb, this immuneACCESS table contains in-frame sequences only and omits some clones. Under half of the omission traces to an unresolved V gene where checked; the cause of the rest is unknown. D and trimming come from the DNA, and the V and J calls and clone size come from that table. The sample table shows about 160,000 clones, and approximately 80% are seen once. 6.3% of the sample goes to the ten largest clones.

Study-level results and caveats: In an earlier analysis of some 500 of the donors, most TCR beta V segments were observed in productive rearrangements about 87% or about 30% of the time, broadly matching IMGT annotations. A later genetic analysis associated a missense DCLRE1C variant with V-gene and J-gene trimming of TCR beta chains, and an independent cohort replicated the association. In a later analysis, 16,951 TCR beta sequences were associated with specific HLA alleles at a false discovery rate of 0.05. A further reported finding was that TCR beta sequences accurately predicted the HLA-A and HLA-B alleles for most subjects in the first cohort. This cohort had only TCR beta chains sequenced, and the lack of alpha or paired-chain data limited which features could be detected. According to a later analysis, most CMV-associated TCR beta chains appeared to be HLA-restricted, and the HLA associations seemed to be driven largely by CMV exposure. While some public TCRs were present in many individuals, most TCR sequences turned up only very rarely across donors. It was suggested by the authors that the approach could potentially be generalized to other disease states and immunological phenotypes. The study listed over 150 TCR beta chains as associated with cytomegalovirus. Because counts were too low, about 18 rarely observed V segments, including chromosome 9 orphons, were excluded from the earlier analysis of a few hundred of the donors. A later genetic analysis reported fewer N-insertions in productive TCRs among donors in an Asian-associated ancestry cluster than the roughly 620-donor mean. HLA typing was unavailable for some donors at each locus, so association tests used only the typed subset. In vitro tests confirmed that three of the cytomegalovirus-associated TCR beta chains recognize cytomegalovirus antigens. Roughly uniform sequencing depth across donors was assumed in presence/absence analyses, although this assumption may not hold. Some IMGT-functional V segments, including TRBV6-2 and TRBV6-3, could not be told apart with the 87-base-pair reads, so those segments were excluded. According to a later analysis, parvovirus B19, influenza, CMV and Epstein-Barr virus appeared linked to several top co-occurrence clusters. Strong co-occurrence of HLA alleles, especially DR and DQ, made assigning TCR associations to individual alleles difficult. The classifier was reported to diagnose cytomegalovirus status with high specificity and sensitivity in both the original cohort and the validation cohort. A group of highly shared sequence variants was considered likely to be a technical artifact of the sequencing pipeline. A later analysis found that HLA-associated TCR beta chains were more clonally expanded and had lower generation probabilities than equally common non-associated chains. CMV serostatus was the only immune exposure information available for the cohort. In a later analysis, the rate of TCR association differed among HLA loci, with DRB1 alleles having the most associated TCRs and HLA-C alleles having the fewest. Linkage disequilibrium might explain the correlated functional status among segregating V segments, but an unknown experimental factor could not be excluded.

The cohort was made up of about 670 healthy bone marrow donors. At the time of sampling, every cohort member was nominally healthy, though immune exposures that went unrecorded were likely present. The donor tested CMV seropositive and was one of the 289 seropositive cohort members. Every donor gave a peripheral blood sample, and the peripheral blood mononuclear cells from that sample were used for TCR beta sequencing. The Qiagen DNeasy Blood Extraction Kit was used to extract genomic DNA from the blood cell samples. The chain links TRBV29-1 with TRBJ2-5, with 12 junctional bases fitting TRBD1. Specimen: PBMCs. The TCR was taken from a male donor in good health and CMV-seropositive. The sequence in DNA is TGCAGCGTTCCCGGGACAGGGGGCAAGTTAGCCGCACGGACCCAGTACTTC. Translated, it gives CSVPGTGGKLAARTQYF.